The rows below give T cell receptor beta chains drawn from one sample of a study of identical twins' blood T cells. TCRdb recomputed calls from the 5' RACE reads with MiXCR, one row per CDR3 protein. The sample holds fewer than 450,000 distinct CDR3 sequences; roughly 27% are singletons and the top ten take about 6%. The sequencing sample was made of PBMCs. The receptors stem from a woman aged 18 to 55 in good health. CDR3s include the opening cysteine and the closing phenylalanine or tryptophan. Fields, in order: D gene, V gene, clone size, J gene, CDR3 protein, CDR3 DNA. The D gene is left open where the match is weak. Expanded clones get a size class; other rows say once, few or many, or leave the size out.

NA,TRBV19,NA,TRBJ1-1,CAARDQRGTEAFF,TGTGCCGCAAGGGACCAAAGGGGAACTGAAGCTTTCTTT
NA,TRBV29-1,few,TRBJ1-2,CSASESGYGYTF,TGCAGCGCCTCCGAATCAGGATATGGCTACACCTTC
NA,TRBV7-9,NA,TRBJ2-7,CVSSFDGGFDEQYF,TGTGTCAGCAGCTTCGACGGCGGTTTTGACGAGCAGTACTTC
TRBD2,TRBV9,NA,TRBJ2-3,CASSASGRGDTQYF,TGTGCCAGCAGCGCTAGCGGGAGAGGAGATACGCAGTATTTT
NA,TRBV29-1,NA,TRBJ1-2,CSVELWEGGYTF,TGCAGCGTTGAACTATGGGAGGGTGGCTACACCTTC
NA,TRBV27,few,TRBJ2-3,CASSPAGLGFGLSPDTQYF,TGTGCCAGCAGTCCGGCGGGACTCGGGTTTGGTTTGAGCCCAGATACGCAGTATTTT
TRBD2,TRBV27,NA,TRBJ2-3,CASSVLAGGADTQYF,TGTGCCAGCAGTGTACTAGCGGGGGGGGCAGATACGCAGTATTTT
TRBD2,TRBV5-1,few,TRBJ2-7,CASSFDLAGRSYEQYF,TGCGCCAGCAGCTTTGATTTAGCGGGTCGCTCCTACGAGCAGTACTTC
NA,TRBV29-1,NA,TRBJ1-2,CSVVSRDYGYTF,TGCAGCGTTGTAAGCAGGGACTATGGCTACACCTTC
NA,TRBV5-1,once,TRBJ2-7,CTSSLAGTYEQYF,TGCACCAGCAGCTTGGCCGGGACCTACGAGCAGTACTTC
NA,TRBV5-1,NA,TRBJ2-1,CASSLAAFEQFF,TGCGCCAGCAGCTTGGCAGCGTTTGAGCAGTTCTTC
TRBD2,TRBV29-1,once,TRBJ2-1,CSAVAAGDNEQFF,TGCAGCGCTGTGGCAGCGGGAGACAATGAGCAGTTCTTC
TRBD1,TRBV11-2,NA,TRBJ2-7,CASSLSQWSGQGASYEQYF,TGTGCCAGCAGCTTATCCCAATGGTCTGGACAGGGGGCCTCCTACGAGCAGTACTTC
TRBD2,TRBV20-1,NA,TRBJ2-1,CSASAGVTDNEQFF,TGCAGTGCTAGTGCGGGAGTCACCGACAATGAGCAGTTCTTC
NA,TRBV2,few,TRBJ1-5,CASSVWQADQPQHF,TGTGCCAGCAGTGTATGGCAGGCCGATCAGCCCCAGCATTTT
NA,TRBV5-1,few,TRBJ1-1,CASSLVRQDSNTEAFF,TGCGCCAGCAGCTTGGTCCGACAGGATTCGAACACTGAAGCTTTCTTT
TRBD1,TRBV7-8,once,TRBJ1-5,CASSATGGNWNQPQHF,TGTGCCAGCAGCGCTACAGGGGGAAATTGGAATCAGCCCCAGCATTTT
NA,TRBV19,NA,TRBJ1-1,CASSNGGGTEAFF,TGTGCCAGTAGTAACGGGGGTGGCACTGAAGCTTTCTTT
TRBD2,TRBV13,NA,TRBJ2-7,CAGSPRREFYEQYF,TGTGCCGGCAGCCCTCGGCGGGAGTTTTACGAGCAGTACTTC
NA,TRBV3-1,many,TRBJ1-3,CASSQAQGGNTIYF,TGTGCCAGCAGCCAAGCACAGGGTGGAAACACCATATATTTT
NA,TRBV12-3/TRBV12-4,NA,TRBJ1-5,CASSWNFDSNQPQHF,TGTGCCAGCAGTTGGAATTTTGATAGCAATCAGCCCCAGCATTTT
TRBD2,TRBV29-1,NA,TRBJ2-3,CSVDGLAENTDTQYF,TGCAGCGTTGATGGTCTAGCGGAGAACACAGATACGCAGTATTTT
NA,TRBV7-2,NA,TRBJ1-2,CASSLPAGSGGYTF,TGTGCCAGCAGCTTACCCGCAGGGTCTGGTGGCTACACCTTC
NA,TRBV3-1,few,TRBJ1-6,CASSLPIGSNSPLHF,TGTGCCAGCAGCCTCCCAATCGGGTCGAATTCACCCCTCCACTTT
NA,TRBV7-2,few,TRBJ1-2,CASSLNQANYGYTF,TGTGCCAGCAGCTTGAACCAGGCTAACTATGGCTACACCTTC
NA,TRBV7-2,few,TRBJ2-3,CASSIQVPDTQYF,TGTGCCAGCAGCATACAGGTTCCAGATACGCAGTATTTT
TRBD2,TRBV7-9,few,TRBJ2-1,CASSEWGTSGYNEQFF,TGTGCCAGCAGCGAATGGGGAACTAGCGGTTACAATGAGCAGTTCTTC
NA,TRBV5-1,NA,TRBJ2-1,CASSLALVAYNEQFF,TGCGCCAGCAGCTTGGCCCTAGTTGCCTACAATGAGCAGTTCTTC
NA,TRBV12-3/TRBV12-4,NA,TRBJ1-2,CASSFAGGFGYTF,TGTGCCAGCAGTTTCGCAGGAGGATTTGGCTACACCTTC
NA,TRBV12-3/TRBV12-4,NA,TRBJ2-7,CASSPLTGSYEQYF,TGTGCCAGCAGTCCCCTGACAGGTTCCTACGAGCAGTACTTC
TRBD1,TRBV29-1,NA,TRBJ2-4,CSVPGQGRIRYF,TGCAGCGTACCGGGACAGGGACGGATTCGGTACTTC
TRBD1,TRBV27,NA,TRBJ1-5,CASKTGLGQPQHF,TGTGCCAGCAAGACAGGGCTTGGGCAGCCCCAGCATTTT
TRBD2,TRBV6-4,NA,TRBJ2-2,CASSRDYLTGELFF,TGTGCCAGCAGCAGGGACTATTTAACCGGGGAGCTGTTTTTT
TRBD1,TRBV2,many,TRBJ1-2,CASSRDRGVYGYTF,TGTGCCAGCAGCCGGGACAGGGGTGTCTATGGCTACACCTTC
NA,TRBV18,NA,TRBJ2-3,CASSQGGADTQYF,TGTGCCAGCTCACAGGGTGGTGCAGATACGCAGTATTTT
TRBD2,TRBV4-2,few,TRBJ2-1,CASSQEEASGNEQFF,TGTGCCAGCAGCCAAGAGGAGGCTAGCGGCAATGAGCAGTTCTTC
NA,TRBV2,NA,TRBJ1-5,CASGGTFNSNQPQHF,TGTGCCAGCGGGGGGACGTTCAATAGCAATCAGCCCCAGCATTTT
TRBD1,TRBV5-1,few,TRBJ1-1,CASSKGTGISEAFF,TGCGCCAGCAGCAAAGGGACAGGAATCTCTGAAGCTTTCTTT
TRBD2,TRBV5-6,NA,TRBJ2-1,CASSSYSGPSSYNEQFF,TGTGCCAGCAGCTCTTATAGCGGGCCCAGCTCCTACAATGAGCAGTTCTTC
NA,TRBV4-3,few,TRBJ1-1,CTHGGMDTEAFF,TGCACGCACGGGGGCATGGACACTGAAGCTTTCTTT
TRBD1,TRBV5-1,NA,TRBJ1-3,CASSLRDRSSGNTIYF,TGCGCCAGCAGCTTGCGGGACAGAAGCTCTGGAAACACCATATATTTT
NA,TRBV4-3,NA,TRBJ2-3,CASGQGISGADTQYF,TGCGCCAGCGGCCAAGGGATTTCGGGTGCAGATACGCAGTATTTT
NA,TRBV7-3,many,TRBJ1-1,CASSLSGENTEAFF,TGTGCCAGCTCGTTATCAGGGGAGAACACTGAAGCTTTCTTT
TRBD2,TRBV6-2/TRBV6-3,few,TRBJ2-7,CASRHLAASSYEQYF,TGTGCCAGCAGACACCTAGCGGCTAGCTCCTACGAGCAGTACTTC
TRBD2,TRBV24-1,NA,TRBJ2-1,CAIGTSRSYNEQFF,TGTGCCATCGGGACTAGCCGCTCGTACAATGAGCAGTTCTTC
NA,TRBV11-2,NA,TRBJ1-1,CASSLLKRRAFF,TGTGCCAGCAGCTTGCTGAAGCGCCGAGCTTTCTTT
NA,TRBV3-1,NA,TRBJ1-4,CASSSDIGGEKLFF,TGTGCCAGCAGCTCGGACATCGGGGGAGAAAAACTGTTTTTT
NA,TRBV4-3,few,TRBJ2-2,CASSQADGGELFF,TGCGCCAGCAGCCAGGCTGATGGCGGGGAGCTGTTTTTT